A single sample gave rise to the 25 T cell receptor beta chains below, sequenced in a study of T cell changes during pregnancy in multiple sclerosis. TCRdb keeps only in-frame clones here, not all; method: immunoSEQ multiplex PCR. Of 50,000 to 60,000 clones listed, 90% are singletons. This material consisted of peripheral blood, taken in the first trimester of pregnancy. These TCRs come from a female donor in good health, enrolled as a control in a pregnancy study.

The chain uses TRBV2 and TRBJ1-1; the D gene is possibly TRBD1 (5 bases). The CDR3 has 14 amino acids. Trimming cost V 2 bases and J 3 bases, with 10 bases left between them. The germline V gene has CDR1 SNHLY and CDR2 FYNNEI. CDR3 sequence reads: CASSETGGDTEAFF. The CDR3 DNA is TGTGCCAGCAGTGAAACGGGAGGGGACACTGAAGCTTTCTTT.

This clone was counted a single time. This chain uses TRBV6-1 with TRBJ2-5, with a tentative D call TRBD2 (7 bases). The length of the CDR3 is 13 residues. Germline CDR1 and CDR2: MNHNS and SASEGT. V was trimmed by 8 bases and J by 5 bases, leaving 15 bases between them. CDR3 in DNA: TGTGCCAGCGCGGGGGCGAGGCGCGAGACCCAGTACTTC. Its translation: CASAGARRETQYF.

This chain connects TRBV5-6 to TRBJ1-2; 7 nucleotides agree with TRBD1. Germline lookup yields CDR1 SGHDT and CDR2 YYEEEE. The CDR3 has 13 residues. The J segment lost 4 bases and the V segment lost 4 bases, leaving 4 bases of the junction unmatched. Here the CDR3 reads CASSAGTVYGYTF. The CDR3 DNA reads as TGTGCCAGCAGCGCCGGGACAGTCTATGGCTACACCTTC. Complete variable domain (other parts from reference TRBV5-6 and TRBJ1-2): DAGVTQSPTHLIKTRGQQVTLRCSPKSGHDTVSWYQQALGQGPQFIFQYYEEEERQRGNFPDRFSGHQFPNYSSELNVNALLLGDSALYLCASSAGTVYGYTFGSGTRLTVV.

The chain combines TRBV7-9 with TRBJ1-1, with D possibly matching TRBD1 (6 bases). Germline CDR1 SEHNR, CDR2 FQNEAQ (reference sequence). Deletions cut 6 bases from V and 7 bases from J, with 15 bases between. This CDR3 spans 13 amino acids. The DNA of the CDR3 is TGTGCCAGCAGGGGAAGTCAGGGGTATGAAGCTTTCTTT. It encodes CASRGSQGYEAFF.

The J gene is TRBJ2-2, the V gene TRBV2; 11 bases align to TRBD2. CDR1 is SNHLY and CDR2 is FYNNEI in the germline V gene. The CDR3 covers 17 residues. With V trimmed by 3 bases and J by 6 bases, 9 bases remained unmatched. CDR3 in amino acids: CASSESSGRAGAGELFF. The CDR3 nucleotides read TGTGCCAGCAGTGAGAGTAGCGGGAGGGCCGGGGCCGGGGAGCTGTTTTTT. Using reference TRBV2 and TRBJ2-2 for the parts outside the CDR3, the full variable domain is EPEVTQTPSHQVTQMGQEVILRCVPISNHLYFYWYRQILGQKVEFLVSFYNNEISEKSEIFDDQFSVERPDGSNFTLKIRSTKLEDSAMYFCASSESSGRAGAGELFFGEGSRLTVL.

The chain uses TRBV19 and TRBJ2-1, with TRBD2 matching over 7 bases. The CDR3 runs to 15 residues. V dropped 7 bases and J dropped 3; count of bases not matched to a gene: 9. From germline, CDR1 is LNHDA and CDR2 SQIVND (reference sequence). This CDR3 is CASTVTAGIYNEQFF. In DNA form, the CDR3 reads TGTGCCAGTACCGTTACAGCGGGAATCTACAATGAGCAGTTCTTC.

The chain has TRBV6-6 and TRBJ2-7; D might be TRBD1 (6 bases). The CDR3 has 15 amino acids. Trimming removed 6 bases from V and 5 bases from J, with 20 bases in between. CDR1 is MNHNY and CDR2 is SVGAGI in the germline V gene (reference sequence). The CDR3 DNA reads TGTGCCAGCAGATTGGGTGAGGACAGTGCGAACGAGCAGTACTTC. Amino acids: CASRLGEDSANEQYF.

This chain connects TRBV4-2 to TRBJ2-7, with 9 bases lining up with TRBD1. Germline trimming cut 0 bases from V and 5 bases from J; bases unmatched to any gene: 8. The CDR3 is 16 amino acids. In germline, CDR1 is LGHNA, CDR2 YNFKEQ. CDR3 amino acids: CASSQDMGQGHDEQYF. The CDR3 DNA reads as TGTGCCAGCAGCCAAGATATGGGACAGGGCCACGACGAGCAGTACTTC.

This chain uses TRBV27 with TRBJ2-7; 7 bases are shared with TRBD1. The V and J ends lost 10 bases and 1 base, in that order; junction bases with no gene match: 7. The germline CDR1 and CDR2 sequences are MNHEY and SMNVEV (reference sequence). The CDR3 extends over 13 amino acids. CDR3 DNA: TGTGCCACCCGGGACAGTCCGTCCTACGAGCAGTACTTC. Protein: CATRDSPSYEQYF.

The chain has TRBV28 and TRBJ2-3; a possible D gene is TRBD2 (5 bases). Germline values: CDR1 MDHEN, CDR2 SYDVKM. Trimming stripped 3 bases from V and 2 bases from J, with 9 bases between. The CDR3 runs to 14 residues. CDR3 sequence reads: CASSLSGFTDTQYF. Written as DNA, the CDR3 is TGTGCCAGCAGTTTGAGCGGCTTCACAGATACGCAGTATTTT.

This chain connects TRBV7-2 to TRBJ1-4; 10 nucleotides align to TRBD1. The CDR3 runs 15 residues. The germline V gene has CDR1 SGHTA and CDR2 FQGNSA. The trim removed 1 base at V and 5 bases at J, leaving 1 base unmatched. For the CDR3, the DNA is TGTGCCAGCAGCTTAGGGACAGGGGGGAATGAAAAACTGTTTTTT. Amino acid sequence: CASSLGTGGNEKLFF.

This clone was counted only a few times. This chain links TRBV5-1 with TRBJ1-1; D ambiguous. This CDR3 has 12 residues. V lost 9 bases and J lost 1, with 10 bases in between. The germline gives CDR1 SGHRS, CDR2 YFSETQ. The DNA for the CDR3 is TGCGCCACCCGAGCCGGGAACACTGAAGCTTTCTTT. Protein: CATRAGNTEAFF.

The CDR3 DNA is TGTGCCGGGACTCAAGCGGGGTCCACAGATACGCAGTATTTT. Residues: CAGTQAGSTDTQYF. J is TRBJ2-3 and V is TRBV30, with 7 bases that match TRBD2. J gave up 2 bases and V 8 bases, and 10 bases lay outside the gene matches. CDR1 and CDR2 (germline): GTSNPN, SVGIG (reference sequence). The CDR3 contains 14 residues.

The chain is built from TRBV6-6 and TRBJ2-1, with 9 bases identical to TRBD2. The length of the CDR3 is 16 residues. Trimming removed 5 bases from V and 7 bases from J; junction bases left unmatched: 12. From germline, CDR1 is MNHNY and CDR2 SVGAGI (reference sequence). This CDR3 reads CASSLHLAGAENEQFF. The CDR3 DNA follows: TGTGCCAGCAGTCTCCACTTAGCGGGAGCCGAGAATGAGCAGTTCTTC.

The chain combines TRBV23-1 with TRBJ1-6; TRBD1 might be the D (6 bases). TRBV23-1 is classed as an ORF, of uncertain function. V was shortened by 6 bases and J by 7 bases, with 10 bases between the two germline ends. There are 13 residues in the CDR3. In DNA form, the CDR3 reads TGCGCCAGCAGCCATACAGGGAATTCACCCCTCCACTTT. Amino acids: CASSHTGNSPLHF.

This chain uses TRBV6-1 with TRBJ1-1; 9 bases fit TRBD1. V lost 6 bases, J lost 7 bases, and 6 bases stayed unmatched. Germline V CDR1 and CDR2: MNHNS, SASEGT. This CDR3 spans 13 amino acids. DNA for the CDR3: TGTGCCAGCAGCACTACGGACAGGGGTGAAGCTTTCTTT. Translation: CASSTTDRGEAFF.

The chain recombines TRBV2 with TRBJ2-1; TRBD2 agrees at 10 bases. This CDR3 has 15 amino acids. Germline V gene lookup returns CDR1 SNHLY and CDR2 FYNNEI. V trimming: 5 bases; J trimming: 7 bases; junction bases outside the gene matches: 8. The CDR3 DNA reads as TGTGCCAGCAGTCGACTAGCGGGTGGGAGGAATGAGCAGTTCTTC. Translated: CASSRLAGGRNEQFF.

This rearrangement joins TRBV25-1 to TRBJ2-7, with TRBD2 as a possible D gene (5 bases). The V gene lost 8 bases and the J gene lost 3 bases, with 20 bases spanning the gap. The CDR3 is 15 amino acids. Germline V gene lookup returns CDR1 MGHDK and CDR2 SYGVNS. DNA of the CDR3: TGTGCCAGCGCAAGCCGATCAGAGACTAACTACGAGCAGTACTTC. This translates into CASASRSETNYEQYF.

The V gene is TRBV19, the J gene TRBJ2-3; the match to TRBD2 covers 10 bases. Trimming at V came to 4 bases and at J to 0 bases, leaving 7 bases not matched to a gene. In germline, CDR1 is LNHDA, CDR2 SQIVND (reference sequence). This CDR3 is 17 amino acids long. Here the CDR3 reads CASSRMTSGFSTDTQYF. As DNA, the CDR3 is TGTGCCAGTAGTAGAATGACTAGCGGGTTCAGCACAGATACGCAGTATTTT.

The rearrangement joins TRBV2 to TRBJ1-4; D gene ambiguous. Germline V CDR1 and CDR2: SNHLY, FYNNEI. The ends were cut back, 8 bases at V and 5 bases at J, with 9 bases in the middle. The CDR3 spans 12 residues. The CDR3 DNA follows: TGTGCCAGCGGAACAGAAAATGAAAAACTGTTTTTT. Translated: CASGTENEKLFF.

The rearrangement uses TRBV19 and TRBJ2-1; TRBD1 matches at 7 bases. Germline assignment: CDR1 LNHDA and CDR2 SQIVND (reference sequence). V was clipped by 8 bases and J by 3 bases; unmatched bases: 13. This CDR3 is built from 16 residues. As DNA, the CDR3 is TGTGCCAGTTCCCTTCCCCCGGGACAGAACTACAATGAGCAGTTCTTC. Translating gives CASSLPPGQNYNEQFF.

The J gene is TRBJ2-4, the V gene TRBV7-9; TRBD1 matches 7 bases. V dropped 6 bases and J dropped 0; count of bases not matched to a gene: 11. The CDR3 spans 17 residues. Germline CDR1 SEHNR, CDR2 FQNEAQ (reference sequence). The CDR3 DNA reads TGTGCCAGCAGTCTTACACAGGGGTTCGTAGCCAAAAACATTCAGTACTTC. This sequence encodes CASSLTQGFVAKNIQYF. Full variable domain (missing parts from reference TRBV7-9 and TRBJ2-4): DTGVSQNPRHKITKRGQNVTFRCDPISEHNRLYWYRQTLGQGPEFLTYFQNEAQLEKSRLLSDRFSAERPKGSFSTLEIQRTEQGDSAMYLCASSLTQGFVAKNIQYFGAGTRLSVL.

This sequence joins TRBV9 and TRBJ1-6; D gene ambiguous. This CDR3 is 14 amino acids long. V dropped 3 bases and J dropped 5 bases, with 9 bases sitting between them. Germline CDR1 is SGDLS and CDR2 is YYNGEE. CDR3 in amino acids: CASSAGENNSPLHF. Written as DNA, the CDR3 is TGTGCCAGCAGCGCGGGAGAGAATAATTCACCCCTCCACTTT.

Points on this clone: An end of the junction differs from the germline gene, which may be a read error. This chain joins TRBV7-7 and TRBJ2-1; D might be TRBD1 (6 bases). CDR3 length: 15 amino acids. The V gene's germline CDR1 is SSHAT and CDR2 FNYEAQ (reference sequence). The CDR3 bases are TGTGCTAGCAGCTCCGGACAGCAACTCTACAATGAGCAGTTCTTC. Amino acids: CASSSGQQLYNEQFF.

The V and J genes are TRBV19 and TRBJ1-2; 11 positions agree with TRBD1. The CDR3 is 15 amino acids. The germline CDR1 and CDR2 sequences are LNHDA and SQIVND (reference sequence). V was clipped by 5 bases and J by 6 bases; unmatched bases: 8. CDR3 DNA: TGTGCCAGTAGTGCACGTCGGGGACAGGGGGATGGCTACACCTTC. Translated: CASSARRGQGDGYTF.